Ten or more counts support the clone carrying this TCR beta chain. Its antigen is undetermined. The CDR3 loop spans 15 amino acids. The germline CDR1 and CDR2 sequences are LNHNV and YYDKDF (reference sequence). V was shortened by 1 base and J by 7 bases, with 14 bases between the two germline ends. The data stem from a study of T-cell reconstitution after alpha-beta-depleted transplantation in children. Study results and caveats: There were reportedly several hundred expanded graft clones from which alpha-beta T cells came about two months after transplant.

A library of TCRbeta sequences, prepared with unique molecular identifiers, was generated. TCRdb reprocessed the PCR reads via MiXCR and lists one record per CDR3 protein. The table has approximately 500,000 distinct CDR3 sequences, about 10% seen once. The chain uses TRBV15 and TRBJ2-1; D remains ambiguous. The starting material was PBMCs, obtained before TCRalphabeta/CD19-depleted stem cell transplant. The sequence was obtained from a child aged 2-15 years with inherited bone marrow failure, due to receive a stem cell transplant. CDR3 coding DNA: TGTGCCACCAGCAGAGGTGTCCCAGGATATAATGAGCAGTTCTTC. Protein sequence: CATSRGVPGYNEQFF.